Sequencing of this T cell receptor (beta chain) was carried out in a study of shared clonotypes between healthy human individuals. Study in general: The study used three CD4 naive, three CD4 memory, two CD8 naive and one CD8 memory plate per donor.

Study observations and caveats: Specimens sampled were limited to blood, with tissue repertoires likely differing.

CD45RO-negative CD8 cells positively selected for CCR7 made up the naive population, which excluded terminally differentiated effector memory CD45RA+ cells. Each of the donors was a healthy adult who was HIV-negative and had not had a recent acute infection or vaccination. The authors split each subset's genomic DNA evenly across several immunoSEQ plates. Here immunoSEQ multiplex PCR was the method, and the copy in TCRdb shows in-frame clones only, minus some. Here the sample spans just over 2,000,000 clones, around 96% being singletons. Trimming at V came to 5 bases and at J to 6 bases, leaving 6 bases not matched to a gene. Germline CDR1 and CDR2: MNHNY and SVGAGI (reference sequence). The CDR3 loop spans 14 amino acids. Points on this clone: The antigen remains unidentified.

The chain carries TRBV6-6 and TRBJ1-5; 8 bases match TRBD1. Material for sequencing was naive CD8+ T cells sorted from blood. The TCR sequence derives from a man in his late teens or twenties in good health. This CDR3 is CASSLGQAVQPQHF. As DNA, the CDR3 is TGTGCCAGCAGTCTGGGACAGGCCGTTCAGCCCCAGCATTTT.